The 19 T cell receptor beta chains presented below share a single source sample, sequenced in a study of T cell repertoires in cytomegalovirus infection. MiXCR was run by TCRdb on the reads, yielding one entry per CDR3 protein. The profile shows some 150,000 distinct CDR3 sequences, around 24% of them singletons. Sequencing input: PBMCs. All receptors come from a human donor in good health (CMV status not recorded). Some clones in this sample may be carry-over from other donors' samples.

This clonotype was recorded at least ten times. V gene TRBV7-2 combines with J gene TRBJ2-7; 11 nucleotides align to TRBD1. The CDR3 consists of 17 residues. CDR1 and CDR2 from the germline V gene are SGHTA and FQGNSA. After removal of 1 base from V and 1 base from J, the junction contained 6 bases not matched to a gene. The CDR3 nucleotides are TGTGCCAGCAGCTTAGTAGGGGGACAGGGGGGTTCCTACGAGCAGTACTTC. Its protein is CASSLVGGQGGSYEQYF.

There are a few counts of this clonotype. The CDR3 region has the DNA TGTGCCAGCAGCCGACCGGGGCGGGCCCGGAGTGAGACCCAGTACTTC. It yields the protein CASSRPGRARSETQYF. The genes are TRBV7-9 and TRBJ2-5, with D perhaps given as TRBD1 or TRBD2 (5 bases each). Germline V gene lookup returns CDR1 SEHNR and CDR2 FQNEAQ (reference sequence). The CDR3 is made up of 16 amino acids. Trimming shortened V by 5 bases and J by 5 bases, and 21 bases separated the two germline ends.

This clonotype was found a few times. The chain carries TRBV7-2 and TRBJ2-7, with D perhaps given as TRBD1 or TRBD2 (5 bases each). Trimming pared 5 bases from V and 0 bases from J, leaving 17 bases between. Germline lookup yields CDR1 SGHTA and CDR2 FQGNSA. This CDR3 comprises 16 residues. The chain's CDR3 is CASSISDSDSSYEQYF. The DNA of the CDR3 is TGTGCCAGCAGCATATCGGATAGCGACAGCTCCTACGAGCAGTACTTC.

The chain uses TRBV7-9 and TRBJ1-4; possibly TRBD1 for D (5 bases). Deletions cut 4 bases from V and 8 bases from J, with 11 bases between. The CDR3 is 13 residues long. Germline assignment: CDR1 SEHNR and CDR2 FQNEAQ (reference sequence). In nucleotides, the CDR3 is TGTGCCAGCAGCTCCCCCTGGGGGGAAAAACTGTTTTTT. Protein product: CASSSPWGEKLFF. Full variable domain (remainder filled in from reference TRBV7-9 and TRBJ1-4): DTGVSQNPRHKITKRGQNVTFRCDPISEHNRLYWYRQTLGQGPEFLTYFQNEAQLEKSRLLSDRFSAERPKGSFSTLEIQRTEQGDSAMYLCASSSPWGEKLFFGSGTQLSVL.

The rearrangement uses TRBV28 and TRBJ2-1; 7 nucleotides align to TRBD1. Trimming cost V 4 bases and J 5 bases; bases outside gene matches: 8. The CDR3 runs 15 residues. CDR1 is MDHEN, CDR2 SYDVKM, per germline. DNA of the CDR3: TGTGCCAGCAGTTCAGACAGGGTGGGTCACAATGAGCAGTTCTTC. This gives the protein CASSSDRVGHNEQFF.

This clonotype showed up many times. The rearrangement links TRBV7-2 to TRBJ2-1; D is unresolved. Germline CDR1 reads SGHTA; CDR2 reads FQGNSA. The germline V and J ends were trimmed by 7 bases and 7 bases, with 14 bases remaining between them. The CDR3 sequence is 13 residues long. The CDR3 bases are TGTGCCAGCACCCTTCCCCTGGTGAATGAGCAGTTCTTC. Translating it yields CASTLPLVNEQFF.

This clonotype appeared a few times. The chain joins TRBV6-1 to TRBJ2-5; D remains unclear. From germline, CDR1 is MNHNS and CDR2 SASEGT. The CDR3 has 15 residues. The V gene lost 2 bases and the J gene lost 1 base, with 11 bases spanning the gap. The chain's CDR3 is CASSELRTFQETQYF. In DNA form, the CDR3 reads TGTGCCAGCAGTGAATTGCGGACGTTCCAAGAGACCCAGTACTTC.

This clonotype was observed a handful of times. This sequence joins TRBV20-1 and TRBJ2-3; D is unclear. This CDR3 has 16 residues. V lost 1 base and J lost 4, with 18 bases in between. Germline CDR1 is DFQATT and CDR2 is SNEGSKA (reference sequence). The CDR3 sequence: CSARGAQKSTPDTQYF. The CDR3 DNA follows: TGCAGTGCTAGAGGTGCACAGAAGTCAACCCCAGATACGCAGTATTTT.

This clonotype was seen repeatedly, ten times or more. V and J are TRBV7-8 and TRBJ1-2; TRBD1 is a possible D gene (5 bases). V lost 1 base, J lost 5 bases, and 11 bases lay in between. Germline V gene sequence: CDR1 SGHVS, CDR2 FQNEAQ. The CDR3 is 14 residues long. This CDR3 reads CASSLGQLLYGYTF. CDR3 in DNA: TGTGCCAGCAGCTTAGGACAGCTGTTATATGGCTACACCTTC.

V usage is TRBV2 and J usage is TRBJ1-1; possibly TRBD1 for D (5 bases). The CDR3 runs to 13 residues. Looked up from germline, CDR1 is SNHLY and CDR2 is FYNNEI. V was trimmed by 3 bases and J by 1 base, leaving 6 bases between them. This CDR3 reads CASSDRENTEAFF. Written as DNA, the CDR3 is TGTGCCAGCAGTGACAGGGAGAACACTGAAGCTTTCTTT. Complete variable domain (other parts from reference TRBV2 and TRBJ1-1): EPEVTQTPSHQVTQMGQEVILRCVPISNHLYFYWYRQILGQKVEFLVSFYNNEISEKSEIFDDQFSVERPDGSNFTLKIRSTKLEDSAMYFCASSDRENTEAFFGQGTRLTVV.

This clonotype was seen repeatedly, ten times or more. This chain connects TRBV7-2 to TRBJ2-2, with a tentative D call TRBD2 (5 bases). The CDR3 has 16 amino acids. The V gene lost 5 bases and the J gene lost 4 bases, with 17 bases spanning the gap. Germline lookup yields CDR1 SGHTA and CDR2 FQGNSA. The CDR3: CASSPRARVGTGELFF. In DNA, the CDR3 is TGTGCCAGCAGCCCGAGGGCTAGGGTCGGCACCGGGGAGCTGTTTTTT.

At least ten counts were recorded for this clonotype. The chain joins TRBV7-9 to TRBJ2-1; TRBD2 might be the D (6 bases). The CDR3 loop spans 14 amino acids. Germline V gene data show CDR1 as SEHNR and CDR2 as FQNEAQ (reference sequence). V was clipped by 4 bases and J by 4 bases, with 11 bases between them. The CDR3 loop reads CASSSLGGYNEQFF. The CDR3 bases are TGTGCCAGCAGCTCCCTAGGAGGGTACAATGAGCAGTTCTTC.

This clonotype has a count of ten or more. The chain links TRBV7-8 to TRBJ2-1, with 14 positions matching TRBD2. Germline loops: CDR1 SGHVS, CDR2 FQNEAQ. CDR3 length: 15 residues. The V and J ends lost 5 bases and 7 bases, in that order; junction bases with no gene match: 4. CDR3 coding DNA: TGTGCCAGCAGCCGGGGACTAGCGGGAGAGAATGAGCAGTTCTTC. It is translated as CASSRGLAGENEQFF.

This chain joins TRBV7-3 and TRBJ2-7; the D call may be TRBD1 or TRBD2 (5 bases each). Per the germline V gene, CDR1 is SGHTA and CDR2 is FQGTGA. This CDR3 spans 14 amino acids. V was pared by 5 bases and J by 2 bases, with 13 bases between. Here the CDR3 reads CASSPWGFPYEQYF. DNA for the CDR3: TGTGCCAGCAGCCCGTGGGGGTTCCCCTACGAGCAGTACTTC.

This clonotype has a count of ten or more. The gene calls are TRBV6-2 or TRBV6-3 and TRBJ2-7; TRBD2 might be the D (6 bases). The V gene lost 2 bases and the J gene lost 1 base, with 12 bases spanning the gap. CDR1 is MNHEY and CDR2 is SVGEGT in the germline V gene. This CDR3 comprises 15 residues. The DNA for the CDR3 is TGTGCCAGCAGTTACGTGACGGCGGGGTCCTACGAGCAGTACTTC. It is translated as CASSYVTAGSYEQYF.

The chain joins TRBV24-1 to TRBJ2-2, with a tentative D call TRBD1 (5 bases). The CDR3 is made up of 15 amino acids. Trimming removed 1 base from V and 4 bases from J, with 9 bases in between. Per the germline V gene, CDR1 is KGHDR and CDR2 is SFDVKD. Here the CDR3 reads CATSDLMDTTGELFF. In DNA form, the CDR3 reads TGTGCCACCAGTGATTTAATGGACACCACCGGGGAGCTGTTTTTT.

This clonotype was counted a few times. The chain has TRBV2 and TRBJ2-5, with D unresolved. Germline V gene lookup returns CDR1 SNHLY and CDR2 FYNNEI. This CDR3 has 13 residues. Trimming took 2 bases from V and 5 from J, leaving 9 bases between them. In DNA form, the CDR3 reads TGTGCCAGCAGTGAATTAATCCGGGAGACCCAGTACTTC. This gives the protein CASSELIRETQYF.

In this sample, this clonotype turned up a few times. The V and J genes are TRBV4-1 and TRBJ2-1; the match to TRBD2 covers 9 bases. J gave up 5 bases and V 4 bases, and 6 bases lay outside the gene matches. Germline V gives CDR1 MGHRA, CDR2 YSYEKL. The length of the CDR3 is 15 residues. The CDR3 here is CASSRRVAGDNEQFF. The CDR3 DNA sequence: TGCGCCAGCAGCCGCCGGGTAGCGGGAGACAATGAGCAGTTCTTC.

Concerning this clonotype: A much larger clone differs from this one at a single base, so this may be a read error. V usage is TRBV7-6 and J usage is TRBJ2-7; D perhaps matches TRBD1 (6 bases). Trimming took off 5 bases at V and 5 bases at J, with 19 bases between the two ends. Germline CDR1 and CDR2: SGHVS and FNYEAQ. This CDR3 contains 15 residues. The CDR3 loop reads CASSPLISRGHEQYF. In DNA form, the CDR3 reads TGTGCCAGCAGCCCCCTAATTTCCAGGGGCCACGAGCAGTACTTC.